This is a list of T cell receptor beta chains from one sample in a study of T cells in Graves' hyperthyroidism and ophthalmopathy. TCRdb redid the calling of the multiplex PCR reads with MiXCR, one entry per CDR3 protein. Of under 30,000 distinct CDR3 sequences listed, less than 65% are singletons. Sequencing was done on a sample of blood. The receptors derive from a woman in her thirties or forties with Graves' hyperthyroidism that later progressed to Graves' ophthalmopathy. Both conserved end residues are part of each CDR3. D genes are given only for firm matches. A row's size may be missing; if present it is once, few, many or a size class.

TRBJ1-4 | many | TRBV5-6 | NA | CASSLRAGGNEKLFF | TGTGCCAGCAGCTTGCGGGCGGGGGGTAATGAAAAACTGTTTTTT
TRBJ1-3 | few | TRBV10-3 | TRBD1 | CAISGTESGNTIYF | TGTGCCATCAGCGGGACAGAGTCTGGAAACACCATATATTTT
TRBJ2-5 | NA | TRBV7-2 | TRBD1 | CASSLRGQWETQYF | TGTGCCAGCAGTCTCAGGGGGCAGTGGGAGACCCAGTACTTC
TRBJ2-7 | once | TRBV7-9 | NA | CARSTPQQLKYEQYF | TGTGCCAGGAGCACACCACAGCAACTAAAATACGAGCAGTACTTC
TRBJ1-4 | NA | TRBV5-1 | NA | CASSLFQGRNEKLFF | TGCGCCAGCAGCTTGTTTCAGGGGAGGAATGAAAAACTGTTTTTT
TRBJ1-3 | NA | TRBV7-9 | TRBD1 | CASSLFTGGFSGNTIYF | TGTGCCAGCAGCTTATTCACAGGGGGGTTCTCTGGAAACACCATATATTTT
TRBJ2-5 | NA | TRBV20-1 | NA | CSAGSDYPVTQYF | TGCAGTGCTGGATCGGACTACCCGGTGACCCAGTACTTC
TRBJ1-1 | NA | TRBV2 | NA | CASSDQLTPNTEAFF | TGTGCCAGCAGTGACCAACTGACACCGAACACTGAAGCTTTCTTT
TRBJ2-1 | medium-sized | TRBV10-1 | TRBD2 | CASSALTSPGDEQFF | TGCGCCAGCAGTGCCTTGACTAGCCCAGGCGATGAGCAGTTCTTC
TRBJ1-3 | many | TRBV28 | NA | CASSFSGPGNTIYF | TGTGCCAGCAGTTTTTCTGGGCCTGGAAACACCATATATTTT
TRBJ2-3 | NA | TRBV20-1 | TRBD2 | CSAWAGRADAQYF | TGCAGTGCTTGGGCGGGGAGGGCAGATGCGCAGTATTTT
TRBJ2-7 | NA | TRBV5-1 | NA | CASSLALQPFSYEQYF | TGCGCCAGCAGCTTGGCCTTACAGCCCTTCTCCTACGAGCAGTACTTC
TRBJ2-3 | NA | TRBV20-1 | TRBD2 | CSASLAGLPDTQYF | TGCAGTGCTAGCCTAGCGGGTCTTCCTGATACGCAGTATTTT
TRBJ2-7 | few | TRBV15 | NA | CATSRDRVGQTYEQYF | TGTGCCACCAGCAGAGATAGAGTCGGGCAGACCTACGAGCAGTACTTC
TRBJ2-4 | once | TRBV7-8 | TRBD1 | CASSRSGGTGDNIQYF | TGTGCCAGCAGCCGCTCGGGGGGGACAGGGGACAACATTCAGTACTTC
TRBJ2-1 | medium-sized | TRBV20-1 | NA | CSARDVASPVF | TGCAGTGCTAGAGATGTGGCCAGTCCGGTCTTC
TRBJ2-1 | NA | TRBV24-1 | NA | CASGGNEQFF | TGTGCCTCCGGCGGAAATGAGCAGTTCTTC
TRBJ2-1 | NA | TRBV7-2 | TRBD1 | CASSLAFDRVNEQFF | TGTGCCAGCAGCTTAGCGTTCGACAGGGTTAATGAGCAGTTCTTC
TRBJ2-7 | once | TRBV5-1 | TRBD2 | CASSLDGGRYYEQYF | TGCGCCAGCAGCTTGGATGGCGGGAGGTACTACGAGCAGTACTTC
TRBJ2-7 | NA | TRBV20-1 | TRBD2 | CSAREASGSGSEQYF | TGCAGTGCTAGAGAGGCTAGCGGGAGCGGTTCCGAGCAGTACTTC
TRBJ1-1 | many | TRBV2 | NA | CASSGDGGNTEAFF | TGTGCCAGCAGTGGAGACGGGGGGAACACTGAAGCTTTCTTT
TRBJ2-7 | medium-sized | TRBV7-2 | TRBD2 | CASSLGAGGGPYEQYF | TGTGCCAGCAGCTTGGGAGCGGGAGGGGGACCCTACGAGCAGTACTTC
TRBJ1-3 | NA | TRBV5-6 | NA | CASSLGLPGADTIYF | TGCGCCAGCAGCTTGGGCCTCCCAGGGGCGGACACCATATATTTT
TRBJ1-3 | once | TRBV11-2 | NA | CASSLVQPSPGNTIYF | TGTGCCAGCAGCTTGGTCCAGCCCAGCCCTGGGAACACCATATATTTT
TRBJ2-5 | NA | TRBV2 | NA | CASNYQGRTQYF | TGTGCCAGCAATTACCAGGGGCGGACCCAGTACTTC
TRBJ2-3 | few | TRBV2 | NA | CASSDQEGGADTQYF | TGTGCCAGCAGTGATCAGGAGGGTGGGGCAGATACGCAGTATTTT
TRBJ2-7 | NA | TRBV7-6 | NA | CASSLASGGEQYF | TGTGCCAGCAGCTTAGCGTCGGGCGGCGAGCAGTACTTC
TRBJ2-7 | medium-sized | TRBV7-2 | TRBD2 | CASSWTSGSSSYEQYF | TGTGCCAGCAGCTGGACTAGCGGGTCGAGCTCCTACGAGCAGTACTTC
TRBJ2-4 | many | TRBV20-1 | TRBD1 | CRAYRGTDIQYF | TGCAGGGCTTACAGGGGTACGGACATTCAGTACTTC
TRBJ2-3 | few | TRBV29-1 | NA | CSSSEGDTQYF | TGCAGCAGCAGCGAGGGAGATACGCAGTATTTT
TRBJ2-3 | NA | TRBV6-5 | TRBD1 | CASSYDRVTGTQYF | TGTGCCAGCAGCTACGACAGGGTAACAGGTACGCAGTATTTT
TRBJ1-1 | NA | TRBV7-3 | TRBD1 | CASSAAGTGDEAFF | TGTGCCAGCAGCGCCGCCGGGACAGGAGATGAAGCTTTCTTT
TRBJ2-3 | NA | TRBV20-1 | NA | CCATTGPEWDTQYF | TGCTGTGCTACGACAGGACCCGAGTGGGATACGCAGTATTTT
TRBJ2-1 | NA | TRBV5-4 | NA | CASSLALNEQFF | TGTGCCAGCAGTTTAGCGTTGAATGAGCAGTTCTTC
TRBJ1-6 | NA | TRBV2 | TRBD1 | CASSGPGTGALHF | TGTGCCAGCAGTGGTCCCGGGACAGGGGCCCTCCACTTT
TRBJ2-7 | medium-sized | TRBV7-3 | TRBD2 | CASSPGLAGYEQYF | TGTGCCAGCAGCCCGGGACTAGCTGGGTACGAGCAGTACTTC
TRBJ1-6 | NA | TRBV11-2 | TRBD1 | CASSQGTGRTSPLHF | TGTGCCAGCAGCCAGGGGACAGGGAGGACTTCACCCCTCCACTTT
TRBJ2-2 | NA | TRBV7-9 | TRBD2 | CASSLSISGRTYTGELFF | TGTGCCAGCAGCTTAAGTATTAGCGGGAGGACGTACACCGGGGAGCTGTTTTTT
TRBJ2-1 | NA | TRBV7-2 | TRBD1 | CASSLRQGRSYNEQFF | TGTGCCAGCAGCTTACGACAGGGGAGGTCCTACAATGAGCAGTTCTTC
TRBJ2-2 | NA | TRBV24-1 | TRBD1 | CATSDHNRGPTGELFF | TGTGCCACCAGTGACCACAACAGGGGGCCCACCGGGGAGCTGTTTTTT
TRBJ2-7 | NA | TRBV11-2 | TRBD2 | CASSLERGYEQYF | TGTGCCAGCAGCTTAGAGCGGGGGTACGAGCAGTACTTC
TRBJ1-2 | NA | TRBV20-1 | NA | CSAERTANYGYTF | TGCAGTGCGGAGAGGACAGCAAACTATGGCTACACCTTC
TRBJ1-2 | many | TRBV28 | NA | CASRDSVNYGYTF | TGTGCCAGCAGGGATTCAGTTAACTATGGCTACACCTTC
TRBJ2-7 | NA | TRBV20-1 | TRBD2 | CSEGGRTSGRIEQYF | TGCAGTGAGGGGGGCCGGACTAGCGGGAGGATCGAGCAGTACTTC
TRBJ2-1 | once | TRBV14 | NA | CASSLQRTNEQFF | TGTGCCAGCAGCCTCCAGAGGACTAATGAGCAGTTCTTC
TRBJ2-5 | NA | TRBV20-1 | TRBD1 | CSANPGQGGQPQYF | TGCAGTGCCAACCCGGGACAGGGAGGTCAGCCCCAGTACTTC
TRBJ1-6 | few | TRBV2 | NA | CASNLGYRATNSPLHF | TGTGCCAGCAATTTAGGGTACCGAGCGACGAATTCACCCCTCCACTTT
TRBJ1-5 | NA | TRBV19 | NA | CASSARTVGNQPQHF | TGTGCCAGTAGCGCGAGGACAGTCGGCAATCAGCCCCAGCATTTT
TRBJ2-2 | once | TRBV29-1 | TRBD1 | CSVGQGAGTGELFF | TGCAGCGTGGGACAGGGGGCAGGCACCGGGGAGCTGTTTTTT
TRBJ1-2 | NA | TRBV3-1 | NA | CASSQGEGGGYTF | TGTGCCAGCAGCCAAGGGGAGGGCGGTGGCTACACCTTC
TRBJ1-1 | NA | TRBV19 | NA | CASSIEGIMNTEAFF | TGTGCCAGTAGTATAGAAGGGATAATGAACACTGAAGCTTTCTTT
TRBJ1-4 | NA | TRBV18 | NA | CASSPSRIREELFF | TGTGCCAGCTCACCCTCCCGGATCCGGGAGGAACTGTTTTTT
TRBJ2-1 | many | TRBV6-6 | TRBD2 | CASSRTSGNEQFF | TGTGCCAGCAGTCGGACTAGCGGAAATGAGCAGTTCTTC
TRBJ1-4 | many | TRBV11-2 | NA | CASSPTAATNEKLFF | TGTGCCAGCAGCCCTACGGCCGCAACTAATGAAAAACTGTTTTTT
TRBJ2-1 | medium-sized | TRBV9 | NA | CASSVGDAPYNEQFF | TGTGCCAGCAGCGTAGGGGACGCTCCATACAATGAGCAGTTCTTC
TRBJ2-1 | NA | TRBV25-1 | TRBD1 | CASSATGGSSYNEQFF | TGTGCCAGCAGTGCGACAGGGGGAAGCTCCTACAATGAGCAATTCTTC
TRBJ2-3 | many | TRBV28 | TRBD2 | CASSTEGLAGDTQYF | TGTGCCAGCAGTACCGAGGGACTAGCGGGAGATACGCAGTATTTT
TRBJ1-3 | NA | TRBV10-3 | NA | CAATPAGGNTIYF | TGTGCCGCCACCCCAGCTGGTGGAAACACCATATATTTT
TRBJ2-1 | NA | TRBV7-2 | NA | CASSSPDRRNEQFF | TGTGCCAGCAGCTCGCCGGACAGACGCAATGAGCAGTTCTTC